The sequence of this TCR beta chain was determined in a study of T-cell memory formation after mild COVID-19. Study summary: Largely, the TCR clusters proved donor specific.

TCRdb re-called the 5' RACE reads through MiXCR, storing one row per CDR3 protein. In the table there are around 200,000 distinct CDR3 sequences, over 9.5% of which are singletons. Germline-derived CDR1 and CDR2 are DFQATT and SNEGSKA (reference sequence). V was cut by 2 bases and J by 2 bases, with 11 bases left in between. The CDR3 is made up of 14 amino acids. This clonotype has just a few counts. The clonotype originates from a young man who had mild COVID-19 (a few samples of this study predate the infection). Cell type and time point are not known. The chain has TRBV20-1 and TRBJ2-3, with a tentative D call TRBD1 (6 bases). The sequencing input was PBMCs or a T cell subset sorted from them (not recorded which). The CDR3 spells CSARWGTNTDTQYF. The CDR3 nucleotides are TGCAGTGCTAGATGGGGGACAAACACAGATACGCAGTATTTT.